What follows are 32 T cell receptor beta chains derived from one specimen sequenced in a study of blood T cell repertoires in COVID-19. TCRdb keeps only in-frame clones here, not all; method: immunoSEQ multiplex PCR. The sample shows 200,000 to 250,000 clones, about 86% of them seen only once. Material for sequencing was peripheral blood. Source of these receptors: a woman aged 60-75 years with acute or convalescent COVID-19.

The chain couples TRBV4-1 to TRBJ2-5; 10 positions agree with TRBD1. Trimming took 3 bases from V and 5 from J; bases not matched to a gene: 6. This CDR3 is built from 15 residues. The V gene's germline CDR1 is MGHRA and CDR2 YSYEKL. CDR3 amino acids: CASSHDRGPRETQYF. The DNA for the CDR3 is TGCGCCAGCAGCCATGACAGGGGGCCACGGGAGACCCAGTACTTC.

The rearrangement links TRBV10-3 to TRBJ2-6; TRBD1 aligns across 8 bases. Germline V gene sequence: CDR1 ENHRY, CDR2 SYGVKD. The CDR3 extends over 18 amino acids. The V segment lost 5 bases and the J segment 5 bases; nucleotides outside the gene matches: 14. The CDR3 region is CAISPGQGPVLRANVLTF. As DNA, the CDR3 is TGTGCCATCAGTCCAGGACAGGGTCCGGTCTTAAGGGCCAACGTCCTGACTTTC.

The chain links TRBV20-1 to TRBJ1-1; D remains unclear. The ends were cut back, 4 bases at V and 5 bases at J, with 8 bases in the middle. Germline CDR1 reads DFQATT; CDR2 reads SNEGSKA (reference sequence). The CDR3 totals 11 residues. CDR3 protein: CSAIPLTEAFF. CDR3 bases: TGCAGTGCTATCCCCCTGACTGAAGCTTTCTTT.

The rearrangement uses TRBV6-5 and TRBJ2-7, with 7 bases aligning to TRBD2. The trim removed 0 bases at V and 0 bases at J, leaving 5 bases unmatched. CDR3 length equals 16 residues. CDR1 and CDR2 from the germline V gene are MNHEY and SVGAGI. CDR3 in DNA: TGTGCCAGCAGTTACTCGCGCCAGCGGGGCTCCTACGAGCAGTACTTC. It translates to CASSYSRQRGSYEQYF.

V is TRBV4-3 and J is TRBJ1-3; no clear D gene. The CDR3 is 16 residues long. The V end was cut by 0 bases, the J end by 3 bases, with 12 bases between. Germline V gene sequence: CDR1 LGHNA, CDR2 YSLEER. The chain's CDR3 is CASSQDVSVFGNTIYF. In DNA, the CDR3 is TGCGCCAGCAGCCAAGATGTCTCCGTTTTTGGAAACACCATATATTTT.

Concerning this clone: This sample also contains other DNA sequences that code for the same CDR3. The genes are TRBV9 and TRBJ1-2, with D possibly TRBD1 on 6 matching bases. Germline lookup yields CDR1 SGDLS and CDR2 YYNGEE. Trimming cost V 5 bases and J 4 bases, with 9 bases left between them. This CDR3 comprises 12 residues. Here the CDR3 DNA reads TGTGCCAGCAGTCGGGACACCTATGGCTACACCTTC. This codes for CASSRDTYGYTF.

The chain is built from TRBV29-1 and TRBJ1-2; no firm D call. This CDR3 is built from 12 residues. V was clipped by 2 bases and J by 4 bases, with 8 bases between them. CDR1 SQVTM and CDR2 ANQGSEA come from the germline V gene. In nucleotides, the CDR3 is TGCAGCGTTGAATGGCCAGGCTATGGCTACACCTTC. Protein: CSVEWPGYGYTF.

CDR3 sequence: CSARGATEAFF. The CDR3 region has the DNA TGCAGTGCTAGAGGAGCTACTGAAGCTTTCTTT. The chain recombines TRBV20-1 with TRBJ1-1; D is unclear. The CDR3 spans 11 residues. V was pared by 1 base and J by 5 bases, with 5 bases between. Germline V gene data show CDR1 as DFQATT and CDR2 as SNEGSKA (reference sequence).

The V gene is TRBV6-6, the J gene TRBJ2-3, with 7 bases lining up with TRBD1. Germline-derived CDR1 and CDR2 are MNHNY and SVGAGI (reference sequence). This CDR3 is 15 amino acids long. Unmatched junction bases numbered 7, after V lost 7 bases and J lost 0 bases. CDR3 DNA: TGTGCCAGCACCGCATACAGGGGTAGCACAGATACGCAGTATTTT. Residues: CASTAYRGSTDTQYF.

The chain couples TRBV7-9 to TRBJ2-7; D not resolved. Germline V lookup: CDR1 SEHNR, CDR2 FQNEAQ (reference sequence). The CDR3 contains 12 residues. Trimming left V 4 bases short and J 6 bases short, with 10 bases between. The CDR3 loop reads CASSSTPGEQYF. CDR3 nucleotide sequence: TGTGCCAGCAGCTCCACCCCGGGCGAGCAGTACTTC.

This chain uses TRBV19 with TRBJ2-2, with D possibly being TRBD2 (7 bases). V lost 4 bases and J lost 10, with 25 bases in between. This CDR3 has 17 amino acids. Germline V gives CDR1 LNHDA, CDR2 SQIVND (reference sequence). CDR3 bases: TGTGCCAGTAGTACCTTCTATGGGGGGGCAAACCCCGCGGAGCTGTTTTTT. Translation: CASSTFYGGANPAELFF.

V usage is TRBV4-2 and J usage is TRBJ1-2; 8 nucleotides match TRBD1. This CDR3 has 15 residues. Unmatched junction bases numbered 5, after V lost 4 bases and J lost 1 base. CDR1 is LGHNA and CDR2 is YNFKEQ in the germline V gene. CDR3 coding DNA: TGTGCCAGCAGCCTCGGACAGGGCATTAACTATGGCTACACCTTC. Translation gives CASSLGQGINYGYTF.

The CDR3 DNA reads as TGCGCCAGCAGCCAGGGGAGGGGATACGAAAAACTGTTTTTT. Residues: CASSQGRGYEKLFF. This chain connects TRBV4-1 to TRBJ1-4; TRBD1 might be the D (5 bases). Germline lookup yields CDR1 MGHRA and CDR2 YSYEKL. This CDR3 spans 14 amino acids. The V end lost 3 bases, the J end lost 8 bases, and 13 bases lay between the germline ends.

The rearrangement links TRBV6-6 to TRBJ2-1, with TRBD1 identical over 9 bases. V shed 6 bases and J 1 base; nucleotides not matched to a gene: 7. Germline lookup yields CDR1 MNHNY and CDR2 SVGAGI (reference sequence). The CDR3 covers 16 residues. CDR3 protein: CASRARQGGSYNEQFF. DNA of the CDR3: TGTGCCAGCAGAGCAAGACAGGGGGGATCCTACAATGAGCAGTTCTTC.

This sequence joins TRBV4-1 and TRBJ2-5; D perhaps matches TRBD2 (5 bases). This CDR3 spans 15 amino acids. Germline V gives CDR1 MGHRA, CDR2 YSYEKL. Trimming removed 3 bases at V and 1 base at J, with 12 bases between. The CDR3 reads CASSQEDRIQETQYF. Here the CDR3 DNA reads TGCGCCAGCAGCCAGGAGGACCGAATCCAAGAGACCCAGTACTTC.

The count of this clone is one. The gene calls are TRBV29-1 and TRBJ1-1, with D possibly TRBD1 on 5 matching bases. Trimming cost V 4 bases and J 1 base, with 13 bases left between them. Looked up from germline, CDR1 is SQVTM and CDR2 is ANQGSEA. The CDR3 sequence is 14 residues long. CDR3 loop: CSVVSRGRNTEAFF. DNA of the CDR3: TGCAGCGTTGTTTCTCGGGGGAGGAACACTGAAGCTTTCTTT. Full variable domain (missing parts from reference TRBV29-1 and TRBJ1-1): SAVISQKPSRDICQRGTSLTIQCQVDSQVTMMFWYRQQPGQSLTLIATANQGSEATYESGFVIDKFPISRPNLTFSTLTVSNMSPEDSSIYLCSVVSRGRNTEAFFGQGTRLTVV.

The rearrangement joins TRBV7-8 to TRBJ2-5; 7 nucleotides align to TRBD2. Per germline, CDR1 SGHVS and CDR2 FQNEAQ. Unmatched junction bases numbered 10, after V lost 2 bases and J lost 4 bases. The CDR3 has 16 amino acids. This chain's CDR3 is CASSLLGGGSRETQYF. In DNA, the CDR3 is TGTGCCAGCAGCTTACTCGGCGGGGGATCCAGAGAGACCCAGTACTTC.

The chain combines TRBV19 with TRBJ2-6; D unclear. Germline assignment: CDR1 LNHDA and CDR2 SQIVND (reference sequence). Between the trimmed V and J ends, which lost 7 bases and 5 bases, there was a span of 6 bases. There are 12 residues in the CDR3. The CDR3 bases are TGTGCCAGTAATTCCTGGGCCAACGTCCTGACTTTC. Translating it yields CASNSWANVLTF.

The CDR3 nucleotides are TGCGCCAGCAGCGCTAGCGGGGGGGCCTCAGAGACCCAGTACTTC. This gives the protein CASSASGGASETQYF. The chain couples TRBV5-1 to TRBJ2-5; 12 bases are a match to TRBD2. There are 15 residues in the CDR3. The trim removed 4 bases at V and 4 bases at J, leaving 5 bases unmatched. Germline V CDR1 and CDR2: SGHRS, YFSETQ.

The V and J genes are TRBV30 and TRBJ1-1; D is unresolved. Germline-derived CDR1 and CDR2 are GTSNPN and SVGIG (reference sequence). This CDR3 contains 14 residues. Trimming pared 0 bases from V and 1 base from J, leaving 9 bases between. The CDR3 is CAWSVTGKNTEAFF. CDR3 bases: TGTGCCTGGAGTGTGACGGGAAAGAACACTGAAGCTTTCTTT.

This clone was recorded once. V and J are TRBV19 and TRBJ1-2; no firm D call. The CDR3 length is 14 residues. Germline CDR1 and CDR2: LNHDA and SQIVND (reference sequence). V lost 3 bases, J lost 7 bases, and 15 bases lay in between. The CDR3 nucleotides read TGTGCCAGTAGTATGGAGGGCCAGCGAGGTGGCTACACCTTC. As protein: CASSMEGQRGGYTF.

V usage is TRBV7-2 and J usage is TRBJ2-3, with 9 bases fitting TRBD2. This CDR3 is 15 amino acids long. The germline CDR1 and CDR2 sequences are SGHTA and FQGNSA. V lost 5 bases, J lost 6 bases, and 9 bases stayed unmatched. For the CDR3, the DNA is TGTGCCAGCAGCCCTTCTAGCGGGGTACGGGATACGCAGTATTTT. It translates to CASSPSSGVRDTQYF.

About this clone itself: Other DNA sequences in this specimen translate into the identical CDR3. This chain joins TRBV6-6 and TRBJ1-2; the D is unclear. V was shortened by 6 bases and J by 4 bases, with 12 bases between the two germline ends. Germline-derived CDR1 and CDR2 are MNHNY and SVGAGI (reference sequence). The CDR3 loop spans 13 amino acids. CDR3 sequence: CASSLGVSYGYTF. DNA for the CDR3: TGTGCCAGCAGCCTCGGGGTCAGCTATGGCTACACCTTC.

This clone has just one count. The V and J genes are TRBV3-1 (or the pseudogene TRBV3-2) and TRBJ1-1, with D perhaps TRBD1 (6 bases). The CDR3 has 15 amino acids. Per the germline V gene, CDR1 is LGHDT and CDR2 is YNNKEL (reference sequence). Trimming took off 4 bases at V and 0 bases at J, with 12 bases between the two ends. The DNA for the CDR3 is TGTGCCAGCAGCCTACGGACAGAGATGAACACTGAAGCTTTCTTT. Its protein product is CASSLRTEMNTEAFF.

The chain has TRBV19 and TRBJ2-2; 7 positions match TRBD1. The CDR3 has 13 amino acids. The V and J ends lost 6 bases and 6 bases, in that order; junction bases with no gene match: 4. CDR1 and CDR2 from the germline V gene are LNHDA and SQIVND (reference sequence). CDR3 protein: CASRVGGPGELFF. As DNA, the CDR3 is TGTGCCAGTAGGGTAGGGGGCCCCGGGGAGCTGTTTTTT.

V is TRBV7-3 and J is TRBJ2-5; no firm D call. CDR3 size: 13 residues. The V end lost 5 bases, the J end lost 3 bases, and 10 bases lay between the germline ends. Germline V CDR1 and CDR2: SGHTA, FQGTGA. The CDR3 loop is CASSTFREETQYF. CDR3 DNA sequence: TGTGCCAGCAGCACCTTCCGGGAAGAGACCCAGTACTTC. The full variable domain, rest sourced from reference TRBV7-3 and TRBJ2-5, is GAGVSQTPSNKVTEKGKYVELRCDPISGHTALYWYRQSLGQGPEFLIYFQGTGAADDSGLPNDRFFAVRPEGSVSTLKIQRTERGDSAVYLCASSTFREETQYFGPGTRLLVL.

This CDR3 is CAGTGTGTGELFF. The CDR3, as DNA: TGTGCCGGGACAGGGACGGGCACCGGGGAGCTGTTTTTT. The rearrangement uses TRBV6-5 and TRBJ2-2; 9 nucleotides align to TRBD1. This CDR3 region has 13 residues. The trim removed 11 bases at V and 4 bases at J, leaving 5 bases unmatched. Germline V gene sequence: CDR1 MNHEY, CDR2 SVGAGI.

The CDR3: CASRNLRGGDGEGEKLFF. In DNA, the CDR3 is TGTGCCAGTAGAAATCTTCGAGGAGGGGACGGGGAAGGTGAAAAACTGTTTTTT. The chain recombines TRBV19 with TRBJ1-4; possible D gene TRBD1, 5 bases. V gave up 6 bases and J gave up 7 bases, with 27 bases separating them. CDR3 length: 18 residues. Germline V gene lookup returns CDR1 LNHDA and CDR2 SQIVND (reference sequence). Based on the CDR3 plus reference TRBV19 and TRBJ1-4, the full variable domain is DGGITQSPKYLFRKEGQNVTLSCEQNLNHDAMYWYRQDPGQGLRLIYYSQIVNDFQKGDIAEGYSVSREKKESFPLTVTSAQKNPTAFYLCASRNLRGGDGEGEKLFFGSGTQLSVL.

The chain recombines TRBV12-3 or TRBV12-4 with TRBJ1-1; TRBD1 matches at 7 bases. The CDR3 is 12 amino acids. Losses at the gene ends were 6 bases for V and 7 bases for J; bases not matched to a gene: 5. Here the CDR3 reads CASSPDRNEAFF. In DNA, the CDR3 is TGTGCCAGCAGCCCGGACAGGAATGAAGCTTTCTTT.

V gene TRBV5-1 combines with J gene TRBJ1-1; a possible D gene is TRBD1 (5 bases). V lost 9 bases and J lost 7, with 22 bases in between. CDR1 is SGHRS, CDR2 YFSETQ, per germline. The CDR3 consists of 14 residues. In DNA, the CDR3 is TGCGCCACCACTGATACGGGGGGAAGTGGTGAAGCTTTCTTT. As protein: CATTDTGGSGEAFF.

This chain connects TRBV19 to TRBJ1-2; TRBD1 aligns across 8 bases. J was trimmed by 4 bases and V by 6 bases; bases with no gene match: 10. The CDR3 consists of 15 residues. Germline V gives CDR1 LNHDA, CDR2 SQIVND (reference sequence). CDR3 amino acids: CASSSLQGGGYGYTF. CDR3 DNA sequence: TGTGCCAGTAGCTCACTACAGGGGGGTGGCTATGGCTACACCTTC.

In this sample, this clone turned up once. The J gene is TRBJ1-5, the V gene TRBV7-8; a weak D match, TRBD1 (5 bases). Germline V gene sequence: CDR1 SGHVS, CDR2 FQNEAQ. The CDR3 has 14 residues. V lost 5 bases, J lost 6 bases, and 14 bases lay in between. CDR3 loop: CASSTGPSAQPQHF. In nucleotides, the CDR3 is TGTGCCAGCAGCACAGGTCCATCCGCTCAGCCCCAGCATTTT. The full variable domain, rest sourced from reference TRBV7-8 and TRBJ1-5, is GAGVSQSPRYKVAKRGQDVALRCDPISGHVSLFWYQQALGQGPEFLTYFQNEAQLDKSGLPSDRFFAERPEGSVSTLKIQRTQQEDSAVYLCASSTGPSAQPQHFGDGTRLSIL.